This TCR beta chain was sequenced for a study of shared clonotypes between healthy human individuals (TCRdb year 2020). Regarding the complete study: A couple of women and a few men aged 18 to 49 years were included in the cohort. Between about 0.8 and 9.5 billion PBMCs per donor were obtained by leukapheresis. To estimate repertoire size and how much clonotype sharing occurs between individuals, the study deeply sequenced the blood TCR repertoires of roughly 5 healthy adults. For each donor, CD4 naive and CD4 memory were each run on three plates, CD8 naive on two plates, and CD8 memory on one plate. Libraries were prepared and TCR repertoires were sequenced by different laboratories using diverse techniques, in order to increase sequencing depth and limit assay-specific biases. Overall results and qualifications from the work: Pairwise subsampling led to the expectation that sequencing depth would affect the degree of clonotype sharing among donors. Rarefaction of sorted-subset datasets indicated incomplete sequencing despite the large sequencing depth. Across several donors, about 5.2% of naive CD4, approximately 3.6% of naive CD8, roughly 2.2% of memory CD4, and approximately 0.4% of memory CD8 clonotypes were shared. Clonotypes shared by all four sorted-subset donors showed higher generation probabilities than non-shared clonotypes. Sampling was restricted to blood, and TCR repertoires in tissues likely differ from the TCR repertoires found in blood. Naive subsets generally had larger estimated clonotype richness than memory subsets did. Because the study included only a small number of donors, the genetic and exposure-history diversity represented was limited.

The CDR3 runs 14 amino acids, cysteine and phenylalanine included. This entry keeps only the CDR3 DNA: 42 bases, framed from base 1. CDR1 and CDR2 are drawn from the germline V gene: SGHTS, YDEGEE. Trimming removed 4 bases from V and 4 bases from J; the gene matches leave 7 bases unexplained. The donors were healthy, HIV-negative adults with no recently reported acute infections or vaccinations. All donors were Caucasian adults living in Nashville, Tennessee, USA. CD4+ T cells were enriched by magnetic negative selection; naive cells were then positively selected on CD45RA, and the negative fraction formed the memory subset. Blood was obtained by leukapheresis, after which PBMCs were separated by Ficoll-Histopaque density gradient centrifugation and cryopreserved in liquid nitrogen vapor phase. Purity and quantity of every magnetically sorted T cell population were checked by analytical flow cytometry. Genomic DNA was isolated from every sorted fraction and measured by UV absorbance on a Nanodrop 2000c.

This clone was counted a few times. The antigen it recognizes is unknown. Base qualities are not at hand, and no much larger clone is one base apart. Other DNA sequences in this sample translate to the same CDR3. Using the deep immunoSEQ assay, multiplex PCR amplified TCR CDR3 regions from genomic DNA. Extracted genomic DNA from each cell subset was spread evenly across all wells of several immunoSEQ 96-well plates, with each plate serving as a replicate. For sorted subsets, approximately 200 ng of genomic DNA, equivalent to 30,000 or so T cell genomes, went into each replicate PCR. Purified libraries were measured with a Qubit 3.0 fluorometer, size-checked on a Bioanalyzer 2100, and measured again with the KAPA Library Quantification kit. Every immunoSEQ 96-well plate was sequenced on a dedicated single-read 150-cycle Illumina NextSeq 550 flow cell. The authors' pipeline ran thus. Because only junctional sequences without quality scores were contained in the immunoSEQ output, filtering matching that applied to full-length reads could not be performed. To assign V/J genes and CDR3, sequences were annotated against IMGT germline references using PyIR, a Python wrapper for IgBLAST v1.9. Reads were filtered out if the reads had weak V/J assignments (E-value above 1e-6), no CDR3, stop codons, out-of-frame junctions, or ambiguous translated residues. V3J clonotypes were defined as sequences sharing an identical inferred V gene, J gene, and CDR3 amino acid sequence. Percentage overlap between repertoires was calculated by dividing the number of shared unique clonotypes by the size of the smaller repertoire. Richness of each repertoire was evaluated using RTK rarefaction, the Chao1 estimator, and Recon v2.1 estimates of unobserved clonotypes. Generation probabilities were computed with OLGA for all TCRbeta clonotypes obtained by the gDNA method from several donors. TCRdb limited this immuneACCESS table to in-frame rearrangements with V and J called. A share of clones is missing; checked studies link under half to unresolved V genes, and the rest is unexplained. That table gives V, J and clone size, and the DNA gave D and trimming. This sample has hundreds of thousands of clones in its table, and approximately 73% of those were observed once. 1.5% to 2% of the sample rests with the top ten.

This receptor chain uses TRBV5-8 and TRBJ2-7, with 8 bases matching TRBD1. The sample taken for sequencing was memory CD4+ T cells sorted from blood. Read against the paper, the sample's cell subset or site label means: CD45RA-negative fraction. This clonotype was sampled from a woman between 25 and 40 years old in good health. The bases read TGTGCCAGCAGCCCTCGACAGGGGCCTTACGAGCAGTACTTC. Its protein is CASSPRQGPYEQYF. Supplemented by the reference TRBV5-8 and TRBJ2-7 proteins around the CDR3, the complete variable domain is EAGVTQSPTHLIKTRGQQATLRCSPISGHTSVYWYQQALGLGLQFLLWYDEGEERNRGNFPPRFSGRQFPNYSSELNVNALELEDSALYLCASSPRQGPYEQYFGPGTRLTVT.